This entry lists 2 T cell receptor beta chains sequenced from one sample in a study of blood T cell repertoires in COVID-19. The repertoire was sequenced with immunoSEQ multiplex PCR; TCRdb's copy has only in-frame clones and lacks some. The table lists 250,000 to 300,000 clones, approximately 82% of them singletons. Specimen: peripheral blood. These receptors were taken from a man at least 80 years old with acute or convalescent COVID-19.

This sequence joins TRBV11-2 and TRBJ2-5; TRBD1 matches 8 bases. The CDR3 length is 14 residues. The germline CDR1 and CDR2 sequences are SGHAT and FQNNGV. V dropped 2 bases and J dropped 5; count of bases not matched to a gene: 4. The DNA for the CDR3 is TGTGCCAGCAGCTTACGCCAGGGGGCCGAGACCCAGTACTTC. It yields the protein CASSLRQGAETQYF.

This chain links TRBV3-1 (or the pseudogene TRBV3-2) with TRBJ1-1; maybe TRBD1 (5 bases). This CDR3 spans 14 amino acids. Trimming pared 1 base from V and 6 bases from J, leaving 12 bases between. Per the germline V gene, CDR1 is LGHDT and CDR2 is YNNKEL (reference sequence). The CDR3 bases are TGTGCCAGCAGCCAAGCCGCAGGGAAACCTGAAGCTTTCTTT. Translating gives CASSQAAGKPEAFF.